Included here is one TCR beta chain sequence, with context. Its antigen is not known. With 60 Vbeta and 13 Jbeta primers, the PCR was carried out. Here immunoSEQ multiplex PCR was the method, and the copy in TCRdb shows in-frame clones only, minus some. The table records around 100,000 clones, more than 75% of them present only once. The data were taken from a study of cytomegalovirus exposure and HLA in healthy donors. V was clipped by 9 bases and J by 0 bases; unmatched bases: 12. CDR1 is SNHLY, CDR2 FYNNEI, per germline. This CDR3 is 16 amino acids long. Study observations and caveats: TCR beta sequences numbering fewer than 20,000 were associated with HLA alleles at 0.05 false discovery rate in a later analysis.

The source of this sequence is a woman aged 35 to 49 in good health and CMV-seronegative. The rearrangement uses TRBV2 and TRBJ1-2, with 8 bases identical to TRBD1. Sequenced material: PBMCs. The CDR3 nucleotides read TGTGCCAGTATACCGGGACAGGCCTTTACTAACTATGGCTACACCTTC. Amino acids: CASIPGQAFTNYGYTF.